This passage covers 9 T cell receptor beta chains from one sample sequenced in a study of blood T cell repertoires in COVID-19. Repertoires were generated with immunoSEQ multiplex PCR, while TCRdb's copy carries only in-frame clones and drops some. The repertoire consists of 150,000 to 200,000 clones, with roughly 80% occurring once and the leading ten covering 1.5%. The specimen sequenced was peripheral blood. The receptors were sampled from a human donor in a cohort sampled during active COVID-19.

This chain joins TRBV7-5 and TRBJ2-6; TRBD1 was called by the table and not checked on the DNA. TRBV7-5 is recorded as a pseudogene. The CDR3 sequence is 17 residues long. CDR3 residues: CVRSGEGALHGANVLTF. The CDR3 DNA follows: TGTGTCAGAAGCGGAGAGGGGGCCCTTCATGGGGCCAACGTCCTGACTTTC.

This sequence joins TRBV14 and TRBJ1-1; no definite D call. CDR3 length: 12 amino acids. V lost 4 bases, J lost 9 bases, and 12 bases lay in between. Per germline, CDR1 SGHDN and CDR2 FVKESK. This CDR3 reads CASSLTHVQAFF. The CDR3 coding sequence is TGTGCCAGCAGCCTAACACATGTCCAAGCTTTCTTT.

The CDR3 nucleotides read TGTGCCAGTACCTCCGGGACAGCGAACACCGGGGAGCTGTTTTTT. It specifies CASTSGTANTGELFF. The chain has TRBV19 and TRBJ2-2; TRBD1 matches 7 bases. Germline V lookup: CDR1 LNHDA, CDR2 SQIVND (reference sequence). V dropped 7 bases and J dropped 0; count of bases not matched to a gene: 5. The CDR3 extends over 15 amino acids.

This sequence joins TRBV2 and TRBJ1-1; 7 nucleotides align to TRBD1. The junction had 9 bases not matched to a gene; V was cut back by 5 bases and J by 6 bases. The CDR3 contains 14 residues. Looked up from germline, CDR1 is SNHLY and CDR2 is FYNNEI. Here the CDR3 reads CASSRTGAAPEAFF. For the CDR3, the DNA is TGTGCCAGCAGTCGGACAGGTGCGGCGCCTGAAGCTTTCTTT.

V usage is TRBV27 and J usage is TRBJ2-7; 7 bases match TRBD2. V was clipped by 7 bases and J by 1 base; unmatched bases: 13. This CDR3 region has 16 residues. The germline V gene has CDR1 MNHEY and CDR2 SMNVEV (reference sequence). CDR3 amino acids: CASKPSVGGESYEQYF. CDR3 DNA: TGTGCCAGCAAACCCTCCGTGGGAGGGGAATCCTACGAGCAGTACTTC.

V is TRBV10-2 and J is TRBJ2-7; TRBD2 agrees at 11 bases. Germline values: CDR1 WSHSY, CDR2 SAAADI. V lost 2 bases and J lost 7; bases outside the gene matches: 13. There are 17 residues in the CDR3. The chain's CDR3 is CASSEPFSGGAVREQYF. The CDR3 nucleotides read TGCGCCAGCAGTGAGCCCTTTAGCGGGGGGGCCGTAAGGGAGCAGTACTTC.

The gene calls are TRBV5-4 and TRBJ1-2, with D possibly being TRBD1 (6 bases). Trimming shortened V by 7 bases and J by 0 bases, and 13 bases separated the two germline ends. This CDR3 is 14 amino acids long. The V gene's germline CDR1 is SGHNT and CDR2 YYREEE (reference sequence). This chain's CDR3 is CASAKDSTNYGYTF. In DNA, the CDR3 is TGTGCCAGCGCCAAGGACAGTACTAACTATGGCTACACCTTC.

This rearrangement joins TRBV7-9 to TRBJ2-7; 7 nucleotides agree with TRBD1. In germline, CDR1 is SEHNR, CDR2 FQNEAQ (reference sequence). Trimming cost V 5 bases and J 2 bases; bases outside gene matches: 12. The CDR3 is 16 amino acids. The CDR3 coding sequence is TGTGCCAGCAGCAAACCCCAGGGGGTGGGTCCCTACGAGCAGTACTTC. Residues: CASSKPQGVGPYEQYF.

This clone was recorded only once. The chain couples TRBV2 to TRBJ1-3; D gene uncertain. Trimming pared 7 bases from V and 3 bases from J, leaving 13 bases between. CDR3 length: 14 residues. Per germline, CDR1 SNHLY and CDR2 FYNNEI. The CDR3 DNA reads as TGTGCCAGCAAAATGGGAGGGTTTGGAAACACCATATATTTT. Its translation is CASKMGGFGNTIYF.